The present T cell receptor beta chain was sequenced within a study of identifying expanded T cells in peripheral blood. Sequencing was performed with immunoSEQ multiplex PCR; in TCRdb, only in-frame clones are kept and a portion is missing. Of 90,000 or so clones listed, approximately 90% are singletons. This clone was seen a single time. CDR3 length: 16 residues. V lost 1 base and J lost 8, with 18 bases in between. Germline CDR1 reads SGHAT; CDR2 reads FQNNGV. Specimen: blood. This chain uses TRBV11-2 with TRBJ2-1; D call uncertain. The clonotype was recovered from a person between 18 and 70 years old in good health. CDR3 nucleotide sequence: TGTGCCAGCAGCTTAGGGGTTCTCGTGACCGAGGATGAGCAGTTCTTC. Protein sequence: CASSLGVLVTEDEQFF. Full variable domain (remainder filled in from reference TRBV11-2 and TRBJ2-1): EAGVAQSPRYKIIEKRQSVAFWCNPISGHATLYWYQQILGQGPKLLIQFQNNGVVDDSQLPKDRFSAERLKGVDSTLKIQPAKLEDSAVYLCASSLGVLVTEDEQFFGPGTRLTVL.